The 23 T cell receptor beta chains presented below share a single source sample, sequenced in a study of CD8 T cells in ankylosing spondylitis. TCRdb recomputed calls from the 5' RACE reads with MiXCR, one row per CDR3 protein. The table shows about 150,000 distinct CDR3 sequences, with about an eighth occurring only once. Sequencing was performed on blood, either unsorted or a sorted T cell fraction (not recorded which). The source is a female donor with ankylosing spondylitis or in good health (not recorded which).

This clonotype was recorded many times. J is TRBJ1-4 and V is TRBV7-9, with a weak D call TRBD1 (5 bases). This CDR3 spans 14 amino acids. Germline V CDR1 and CDR2: SEHNR, FQNEAQ (reference sequence). V dropped 3 bases and J dropped 11 bases, with 16 bases sitting between them. The CDR3 sequence: CASSFGETRGKLFF. CDR3 bases: TGTGCCAGCAGCTTCGGGGAAACTAGGGGCAAACTGTTTTTT.

Many counts were recorded for this clonotype. As DNA, the CDR3 is TGCAGTGCTAGAGCACAGGGGGCGCGAGAAGTTGAAAAACTGTTTTTT. Protein product: CSARAQGAREVEKLFF. The chain joins TRBV20-1 to TRBJ1-4; 9 bases line up with TRBD1. Germline V gene sequence: CDR1 DFQATT, CDR2 SNEGSKA (reference sequence). The CDR3 consists of 16 residues. J was trimmed by 7 bases and V by 1 base; bases with no gene match: 10.

This clonotype was seen ten or more times. The chain carries TRBV20-1 and TRBJ2-7; 10 bases line up with TRBD1. Germline V gene lookup returns CDR1 DFQATT and CDR2 SNEGSKA (reference sequence). V was clipped by 3 bases and J by 1 base; unmatched bases: 6. The CDR3 totals 15 residues. CDR3 bases: TGCAGTGCTAGTTCGGGACAGGGGAGGTCCTACGAGCAGTACTTC. Translation: CSASSGQGRSYEQYF.

This clonotype was counted ten times or more. Here the CDR3 DNA reads TGCGCCAGCAGCTTGGTATCAGGGAGCCACACTGAAGCTTTCTTT. This encodes CASSLVSGSHTEAFF. The rearrangement links TRBV5-1 to TRBJ1-1, with D maybe TRBD1 (5 bases). CDR3 length: 15 residues. Trimming stripped 0 bases from V and 3 bases from J, with 12 bases between. CDR1 and CDR2 from the germline V gene are SGHRS and YFSETQ.

This clonotype was seen at least ten times. The chain couples TRBV7-2 to TRBJ1-5; 9 bases match TRBD1. V gave up 0 bases and J gave up 6 bases; unmatched junction bases: 6. Germline assignment: CDR1 SGHTA and CDR2 FQGNSA. This CDR3 is built from 16 residues. CDR3 sequence: CASSLATGGVVQPQHF. The CDR3 DNA is TGTGCCAGCAGCTTAGCGACAGGGGGGGTCGTTCAGCCCCAGCATTTT.

With respect to this clonotype: A read error may explain this, as a much larger clone is one base away. CDR3 in DNA: TGTACCAGCAGCACCATGTACCAAGAGACCCAGTACTTC. It encodes CTSSTMYQETQYF. The rearrangement links TRBV7-2 to TRBJ2-5; D is unclear. Trimming took 5 bases from V and 0 from J, leaving 7 bases between them. This CDR3 contains 13 residues. Germline lookup yields CDR1 SGHTA and CDR2 FQGNSA.

This clonotype came up many times. V is TRBV20-1 and J is TRBJ2-1; 13 bases line up with TRBD2. The germline V gene has CDR1 DFQATT and CDR2 SNEGSKA (reference sequence). Unmatched junction bases numbered 8, after V lost 7 bases and J lost 5 bases. The CDR3 consists of 15 residues. The CDR3 region is CSDGLAGVSDNEQFF. As DNA, the CDR3 is TGCAGTGACGGACTAGCGGGGGTTTCCGACAATGAGCAGTTCTTC.

In this sample, this clonotype turned up many times. The genes are TRBV6-2 or TRBV6-3 and TRBJ1-1; D may be TRBD1 (5 bases). Trimming took off 7 bases at V and 4 bases at J, with 10 bases between the two ends. The CDR3 is 12 amino acids. The germline V gene encodes CDR1 MNHEY and CDR2 SVGEGT. CDR3 in amino acids: CASTQTVTEAFF. In DNA, the CDR3 is TGTGCCAGCACCCAGACAGTCACTGAAGCTTTCTTT.

This clonotype was seen at least ten times. This chain uses TRBV11-1 with TRBJ2-3; D might be TRBD2 (7 bases). V lost 1 base and J lost 4, with 24 bases in between. This CDR3 has 19 amino acids. In germline, CDR1 is SGHAT, CDR2 FQDESV (reference sequence). The CDR3 is CASSLDAGGGGTRADTQYF. The CDR3 DNA is TGTGCCAGCAGCTTAGACGCCGGGGGAGGGGGAACTCGGGCAGATACGCAGTATTTT. Based on the CDR3 plus reference TRBV11-1 and TRBJ2-3, the full variable domain is EAEVAQSPRYKITEKSQAVAFWCDPISGHATLYWYRQILGQGPELLVQFQDESVVDDSQLPKDRFSAERLKGVDSTLKIQPAELGDSAMYLCASSLDAGGGGTRADTQYFGPGTRLTVL.

The V and J genes are TRBV7-2 and TRBJ2-1; a possible D gene is TRBD2 (5 bases). The V and J ends lost 1 base and 7 bases respectively, with 11 bases between them. This CDR3 has 14 amino acids. Looked up from germline, CDR1 is SGHTA and CDR2 is FQGNSA. The DNA for the CDR3 is TGTGCCAGCAGCTTAGAGGCTAGCAGTAATGAGCAGTTCTTC. This codes for CASSLEASSNEQFF.

This clonotype was observed at least ten times. The rearrangement joins TRBV7-9 to TRBJ2-1; TRBD2 matches at 8 bases. Trimming removed 3 bases from V and 8 bases from J; junction bases left unmatched: 6. Germline-derived CDR1 and CDR2 are SEHNR and FQNEAQ (reference sequence). The CDR3 length is 14 residues. This CDR3 is CASSLSSGEDEQFF. CDR3 coding DNA: TGTGCCAGCAGCTTGAGTAGCGGGGAGGATGAGCAGTTCTTC. Together with reference TRBV7-9 and TRBJ2-1, the CDR3 gives the full variable domain: DTGVSQNPRHKITKRGQNVTFRCDPISEHNRLYWYRQTLGQGPEFLTYFQNEAQLEKSRLLSDRFSAERPKGSFSTLEIQRTEQGDSAMYLCASSLSSGEDEQFFGPGTRLTVL.

In this sample, this clonotype turned up many times. V is TRBV6-1 and J is TRBJ2-5; the D is unclear. CDR3 size: 12 residues. The V gene lost 10 bases and the J gene lost 0 bases, with 9 bases spanning the gap. Germline V gives CDR1 MNHNS, CDR2 SASEGT. The CDR3 reads CANAANQETQYF. CDR3 sequence (DNA): TGTGCCAATGCGGCCAACCAAGAGACCCAGTACTTC.

This clonotype occurred many times. The chain carries TRBV20-1 and TRBJ2-1; TRBD2 matches 12 bases. There are 16 residues in the CDR3. With V trimmed by 0 bases and J by 7 bases, 7 bases remained unmatched. In germline, CDR1 is DFQATT, CDR2 SNEGSKA (reference sequence). This chain's CDR3 is CSARDRTSGRLNEQFF. CDR3 DNA sequence: TGCAGTGCTAGAGATCGTACTAGCGGGAGGCTGAATGAGCAGTTCTTC.

In this sample, this clonotype turned up many times. The rearrangement uses TRBV10-2 and TRBJ2-7, with D maybe TRBD1 (5 bases). Trimming took off 3 bases at V and 3 bases at J, with 12 bases between the two ends. The CDR3 has 14 residues. CDR1 and CDR2 (germline): WSHSY, SAAADI. CDR3 sequence (DNA): TGCGCCAGCAGTGATTTCGACAGCCACTACGAGCAGTACTTC. This codes for CASSDFDSHYEQYF.

On this clonotype: This may be a read error: a much more frequent sequence differs by one nucleotide. CDR3: CASSSLGGASYEPYF. The CDR3 nucleotides read TGTGCCAGCAGCTCCCTAGGGGGTGCGTCCTACGAGCCGTACTTC. The rearrangement links TRBV11-3 to TRBJ2-7; tentative D call: TRBD1 (6 bases). This CDR3 region has 15 residues. Germline CDR1 reads SGHNT; CDR2 reads YENEEA.

The table lists this clonotype with many counts. This chain uses TRBV12-3 or TRBV12-4 with TRBJ1-6; D is unclear. The CDR3 totals 14 residues. The V end was cut by 8 bases, the J end by 0 bases, with 8 bases between. The CDR3 sequence is CASRGSSYNSPLHF. CDR3 bases: TGTGCCAGCCGTGGGAGCTCCTATAATTCACCCCTCCACTTT.

This clonotype has more than one count but fewer than ten. This chain connects TRBV29-1 to TRBJ2-5; tentatively, D is TRBD2 (6 bases). This CDR3 is 13 amino acids long. Trimming removed 7 bases at V and 2 bases at J, with 14 bases between. Germline loops: CDR1 SQVTM, CDR2 ANQGSEA. CDR3 coding DNA: TGCAGCGGTCATCTAGCGACTCAAGAGACCCAGTACTTC. Translation gives CSGHLATQETQYF.

This clonotype has a count of ten or more. The chain joins TRBV7-9 to TRBJ1-4; D ambiguous. The CDR3 totals 13 residues. V was clipped by 2 bases and J by 8 bases, with 9 bases between them. The germline CDR1 and CDR2 sequences are SEHNR and FQNEAQ (reference sequence). The CDR3 coding sequence is TGTGCCAGCAGCTTAAGTCGAGAAGAAAAACTGTTTTTT. Protein: CASSLSREEKLFF. Full variable domain (rest looked up from reference TRBV7-9 and TRBJ1-4): DTGVSQNPRHKITKRGQNVTFRCDPISEHNRLYWYRQTLGQGPEFLTYFQNEAQLEKSRLLSDRFSAERPKGSFSTLEIQRTEQGDSAMYLCASSLSREEKLFFGSGTQLSVL.

This clonotype showed up many times. The gene calls are TRBV5-1 and TRBJ2-3; TRBD1 might be the D (6 bases). Trimming shortened V by 4 bases and J by 2 bases, and 14 bases separated the two germline ends. The germline V gene encodes CDR1 SGHRS and CDR2 YFSETQ. The CDR3 totals 15 residues. CDR3 sequence (DNA): TGCGCCAGCAGCCCTACGGGACACCACACAGATACGCAGTATTTT. It specifies CASSPTGHHTDTQYF.

This clonotype was counted ten times or more. This chain connects TRBV7-9 to TRBJ2-7, with D possibly TRBD2 on 6 matching bases. The V gene's germline CDR1 is SEHNR and CDR2 FQNEAQ (reference sequence). The V end lost 0 bases, the J end lost 3 bases, and 18 bases lay between the germline ends. This CDR3 contains 17 residues. DNA for the CDR3: TGTGCCAGCAGCTTAGCGAAAGGGAGGTTCCTCTTCTACGAGCAGTACTTC. This sequence encodes CASSLAKGRFLFYEQYF.

This clonotype was observed at least ten times. The J gene is TRBJ2-4, the V gene TRBV2; D call uncertain. CDR3 length: 17 residues. The V gene lost 3 bases and the J gene lost 0 bases, with 15 bases spanning the gap. Germline V lookup: CDR1 SNHLY, CDR2 FYNNEI. As DNA, the CDR3 is TGTGCCAGCAGTGATACTTTGGGGATTCTAGCCAAAAACATTCAGTACTTC. Translated, it gives CASSDTLGILAKNIQYF.

This clonotype was counted a few times. J is TRBJ1-1 and V is TRBV18, with 7 bases identical to TRBD1. Trimming removed 3 bases from V and 7 bases from J; junction bases left unmatched: 5. The CDR3 is made up of 13 amino acids. Germline CDR1 KGHSH, CDR2 LQKENI. Here the CDR3 reads CASSPLDRDEAFF. CDR3 nucleotide sequence: TGTGCCAGCTCACCCCTCGACAGGGATGAAGCTTTCTTT.

This clonotype has ten or more counts. The chain has TRBV20-1 and TRBJ2-1, with TRBD2 matching over 8 bases. In germline, CDR1 is DFQATT, CDR2 SNEGSKA (reference sequence). The length of the CDR3 is 14 residues. Trimming removed 6 bases from V and 7 bases from J; junction bases left unmatched: 11. CDR3 loop: CSAYRASGSNEQFF. In nucleotides, the CDR3 is TGCAGTGCATACAGGGCTAGCGGGTCGAATGAGCAGTTCTTC.